These 27 T cell receptor beta chains share one sample of origin, sequenced in a study of blood T cell repertoires in COVID-19. The protocol was immunoSEQ multiplex PCR, while the TCRdb copy is restricted to in-frame clones and leaves out a portion. The data contain fewer than 400,000 clones, 88% of them singletons. Sequencing was carried out using PBMCs or T cells enriched from blood (not recorded which). The source of these receptors is a man under 40 who had recovered from COVID-19.

The rearrangement links TRBV5-1 to TRBJ2-1; 8 bases match TRBD2. Germline V lookup: CDR1 SGHRS, CDR2 YFSETQ. The V gene end was trimmed by 2 bases and the J gene end by 7 bases; junction bases not matched to a gene: 8. This CDR3 has 15 residues. The CDR3 bases are TGCGCCAGCAGCTTAGGGGGACTAGATATAAATGAGCAGTTCTTC. Its protein is CASSLGGLDINEQFF.

The V and J genes are TRBV30 and TRBJ2-3; TRBD2 aligns across 8 bases. V lost 0 bases to trimming and J lost 7 bases; unmatched junction nucleotides: 9. There are 15 residues in the CDR3. Germline V gives CDR1 GTSNPN, CDR2 SVGIG (reference sequence). CDR3: CAWSVRLAYSNTQYF. The CDR3 DNA reads TGTGCCTGGAGTGTACGACTAGCGTATTCTAATACGCAGTATTTT.

As concerns this clone: Within the sample, other DNA sequences also encode this same CDR3. The chain carries TRBV7-9 and TRBJ1-6; unclear D gene. CDR1 is SEHNR, CDR2 FQNEAQ, per germline (reference sequence). This CDR3 is built from 16 residues. V lost 0 bases and J lost 0, with 6 bases in between. CDR3 residues: CASSLARSSYNSPLHF. The CDR3 region has the DNA TGTGCCAGCAGCTTAGCGAGGAGCTCCTATAATTCACCCCTCCACTTT.

The gene calls are TRBV28 and TRBJ2-7, with 7 nucleotides matching TRBD2. The CDR3 is made up of 16 amino acids. With 1 base clipped from V and 2 bases from J, the junction kept 8 bases outside the gene matches. The germline V gene has CDR1 MDHEN and CDR2 SYDVKM. CDR3 residues: CASSLYHAGATYEQYF. CDR3 nucleotides: TGTGCCAGCAGTTTATACCACGCGGGAGCCACCTACGAGCAGTACTTC.

The chain combines TRBV9 with TRBJ2-2; D may be TRBD2 (7 bases). The V end lost 1 base, the J end lost 5 bases, and 21 bases lay between the germline ends. Per the germline V gene, CDR1 is SGDLS and CDR2 is YYNGEE. The CDR3 has 18 amino acids. The CDR3 region is CASSVTGGGPSWTGELFF. CDR3 coding DNA: TGTGCCAGCAGCGTAACGGGCGGGGGCCCATCGTGGACCGGGGAGCTGTTTTTT.

V gene TRBV7-6 combines with J gene TRBJ1-3; 8 bases match TRBD1. Unmatched junction bases numbered 2, after V lost 5 bases and J lost 2 bases. The germline CDR1 and CDR2 sequences are SGHVS and FNYEAQ. There are 14 residues in the CDR3. In DNA, the CDR3 is TGTGCCAGCAGCCTGGACAGGGCTGGAAACACCATATATTTT. Residues: CASSLDRAGNTIYF.

The chain is built from TRBV5-1 and TRBJ2-1; 11 nucleotides match TRBD2. Germline CDR1 SGHRS, CDR2 YFSETQ. Trimming took 3 bases from V and 4 from J; bases not matched to a gene: 9. There are 17 residues in the CDR3. The CDR3 sequence is CASSSYTSGGTYNEQFF. CDR3 nucleotide sequence: TGCGCCAGCAGCTCATACACTAGCGGGGGCACATACAATGAGCAGTTCTTC.

The CDR3, as DNA: TGTGCCAGCAGTGTGGGACAGCTCATTATGAACACTGAAGCTTTCTTT. It codes for CASSVGQLIMNTEAFF. The rearrangement uses TRBV2 and TRBJ1-1; TRBD1 aligns across 7 bases. The V gene end was trimmed by 4 bases and the J gene end by 0 bases; junction bases not matched to a gene: 8. CDR1 is SNHLY, CDR2 FYNNEI, per germline. The length of the CDR3 is 16 residues.

This sequence joins TRBV5-1 and TRBJ1-5; 10 bases match TRBD1. V was clipped by 0 bases and J by 5 bases; unmatched bases: 2. CDR3 length: 15 amino acids. From germline, CDR1 is SGHRS and CDR2 YFSETQ. DNA for the CDR3: TGCGCCAGCAGCTTGGGGACAGGGGGTTATCAGCCCCAGCATTTT. Its protein is CASSLGTGGYQPQHF.

This chain links TRBV7-2 with TRBJ1-5; D not resolved. The CDR3 contains 15 residues. Germline V gene lookup returns CDR1 SGHTA and CDR2 FQGNSA. The V and J ends lost 3 bases and 3 bases respectively, with 12 bases between them. CDR3 sequence: CASSFGTNSNQPQHF. DNA of the CDR3: TGTGCCAGCAGCTTTGGAACTAATTCCAATCAGCCCCAGCATTTT.

The chain recombines TRBV7-9 with TRBJ1-4, with D unresolved. The germline V and J ends were trimmed by 1 base and 5 bases, with 8 bases remaining between them. CDR3 length: 14 amino acids. CDR1 is SEHNR and CDR2 is FQNEAQ in the germline V gene (reference sequence). CDR3 region: CASSLEGGNEKLFF. The CDR3 region has the DNA TGTGCCAGCAGCTTAGAGGGCGGGAATGAAAAACTGTTTTTT.

The chain uses TRBV28 and TRBJ2-7, with a possible D match to TRBD1 (6 bases). The CDR3 covers 15 residues. Germline V lookup: CDR1 MDHEN, CDR2 SYDVKM. V lost 5 bases to trimming and J lost 3 bases, with 17 bases between them. CDR3 sequence reads: CASSRPGVGVYEQYF. In DNA, the CDR3 is TGTGCCAGCAGTAGGCCAGGGGTTGGTGTCTACGAGCAGTACTTC.

The table lists this clone with a few counts. V and J are TRBV15 and TRBJ2-5; the match to TRBD2 covers 9 bases. The CDR3 covers 15 residues. Per germline, CDR1 LNHNV and CDR2 YYDKDF (reference sequence). Trimming at V came to 3 bases and at J to 5 bases, leaving 7 bases not matched to a gene. CDR3 residues: CATSRASGVAETQYF. CDR3 nucleotide sequence: TGTGCCACCAGCAGGGCTAGCGGGGTAGCTGAGACCCAGTACTTC.

This clone showed up just once. The chain is built from TRBV4-2 and TRBJ1-4; D gene uncertain. The CDR3 is 16 amino acids. Germline lookup yields CDR1 LGHNA and CDR2 YNFKEQ. With 0 bases removed from V and 10 bases from J, the gap between germline ends came to 18 bases. This CDR3 reads CASSQDWTPGRGKLFF. As DNA, the CDR3 is TGTGCCAGCAGCCAAGATTGGACCCCCGGGCGGGGAAAACTGTTTTTT.

The chain has TRBV9 and TRBJ1-6; a weak D match, TRBD1 (5 bases). The CDR3 has 13 amino acids. V dropped 4 bases and J dropped 13 bases, with 15 bases sitting between them. Germline assignment: CDR1 SGDLS and CDR2 YYNGEE. The CDR3: CASSPGHDKPLHF. The CDR3, as DNA: TGTGCCAGCAGCCCCGGACATGATAAGCCCCTCCACTTT. Drawing the rest from reference TRBV9 and TRBJ1-6, the complete variable domain is DSGVTQTPKHLITATGQRVTLRCSPRSGDLSVYWYQQSLDQGLQFLIQYYNGEERAKGNILERFSAQQFPDLHSELNLSSLELGDSALYFCASSPGHDKPLHFGNGTRLTVT.

J is TRBJ2-7 and V is TRBV10-3; 7 bases fit TRBD1. Looked up from germline, CDR1 is ENHRY and CDR2 is SYGVKD. The CDR3 is 15 residues long. The junction had 9 bases not matched to a gene; V was cut back by 5 bases and J by 2 bases. The CDR3 region has the DNA TGTGCCATCAGTCCAATACAGGGGCCCGCCTACGAGCAGTACTTC. Protein sequence: CAISPIQGPAYEQYF.

This CDR3 reads CASSEQGGEQFF. The CDR3 nucleotides are TGTGCCAGCAGTGAGCAGGGGGGTGAGCAGTTCTTC. The chain recombines TRBV11-3 with TRBJ2-1, with D maybe TRBD1 (7 bases). V shed 6 bases and J shed 9 bases, with 12 bases lying between them. Looked up from germline, CDR1 is SGHNT and CDR2 is YENEEA. The CDR3 totals 12 residues.

The chain has TRBV7-2 and TRBJ2-2; 8 bases fit TRBD1. V was pared by 7 bases and J by 5 bases, with 9 bases of the junction left unmatched. The germline V gene has CDR1 SGHTA and CDR2 FQGNSA. This CDR3 has 15 amino acids. The CDR3 DNA sequence: TGTGCCAGCACCCTAACGGACAGGGTTACCGGGGAGCTGTTTTTT. This gives the protein CASTLTDRVTGELFF.

This sequence joins TRBV15 and TRBJ1-4, with D possibly TRBD1 on 5 matching bases. V gave up 0 bases and J gave up 10 bases, with 15 bases separating them. The CDR3 has 15 residues. Germline V gene data show CDR1 as LNHNV and CDR2 as YYDKDF (reference sequence). DNA for the CDR3: TGTGCCACCAGCAGAGAGCAGGGTATTTTCGGAAAACTGTTTTTT. This sequence encodes CATSREQGIFGKLFF.

The chain links TRBV6-6 to TRBJ2-7; tentative D call: TRBD1 (5 bases). The CDR3 is 16 amino acids. Germline CDR1 MNHNY, CDR2 SVGAGI (reference sequence). The DNA for the CDR3 is TGTGCACCCAGGATTGGGCCCGAGACAGCGAACTACGAGCAGTACTTC. It codes for CAPRIGPETANYEQYF.

The V gene is TRBV18, the J gene TRBJ2-5; D is perhaps TRBD1 (5 bases). Germline assignment: CDR1 KGHSH and CDR2 LQKENI. The CDR3 sequence is 15 residues long. V was trimmed by 3 bases and J by 5 bases, leaving 16 bases between them. The CDR3 bases are TGTGCCAGCTCACCGAATCAGGGTATCGTTGAGACCCAGTACTTC. It encodes CASSPNQGIVETQYF.

The chain has TRBV14 and TRBJ2-6; D perhaps matches TRBD2 (6 bases). The germline V gene has CDR1 SGHDN and CDR2 FVKESK. The CDR3 runs 17 residues. V lost 4 bases and J lost 1, with 14 bases in between. CDR3 residues: CASSRRDFSSGANVLTF. The CDR3 DNA follows: TGTGCCAGCAGCCGCCGGGACTTCTCATCTGGGGCCAACGTCCTGACTTTC. Full variable domain (missing parts from reference TRBV14 and TRBJ2-6): EAGVTQFPSHSVIEKGQTVTLRCDPISGHDNLYWYRRVMGKEIKFLLHFVKESKQDESGMPNNRFLAERTGGTYSTLKVQPAELEDSGVYFCASSRRDFSSGANVLTFGAGSRLTVL.

This chain joins TRBV5-4 and TRBJ2-3; 11 nucleotides align to TRBD2. V shed 0 bases and J 2 bases; nucleotides not matched to a gene: 5. The CDR3 runs to 17 residues. Germline V gene data show CDR1 as SGHNT and CDR2 as YYREEE (reference sequence). CDR3 sequence reads: CASSLVLAGGYTDTQYF. In nucleotides, the CDR3 is TGTGCCAGCAGCTTGGTGCTAGCGGGGGGTTACACAGATACGCAGTATTTT.

This clone has only a few counts. The chain employs TRBV3-1 (or the pseudogene TRBV3-2) and TRBJ1-1; maybe TRBD1 (5 bases). Germline V CDR1 and CDR2: LGHDT, YNNKEL (reference sequence). Deletions cut 1 base from V and 13 bases from J, with 19 bases between. The CDR3 covers 14 residues. The CDR3 here is CASSQVDIQGWLFF. In DNA form, the CDR3 reads TGTGCCAGCAGCCAAGTAGATATCCAGGGCTGGCTTTTCTTT.

This clone was observed once. CDR3 region: CASSLGVMMGSEKLFF. CDR3 coding DNA: TGTGCCAGCAGCCTAGGGGTTATGATGGGGAGTGAAAAACTGTTTTTT. V and J are TRBV9 and TRBJ1-4, with D possibly being TRBD1 (5 bases). CDR1 and CDR2 (germline): SGDLS, YYNGEE. V lost 4 bases and J lost 7, with 20 bases in between. The CDR3 runs 16 residues.

This clone was recorded only once. The V and J genes are TRBV3-1 (or the pseudogene TRBV3-2) and TRBJ2-1, with D hard to call. From germline, CDR1 is LGHDT and CDR2 YNNKEL (reference sequence). The CDR3 contains 11 residues. V lost 2 bases to trimming and J lost 10 bases, with 6 bases between them. The DNA for the CDR3 is TGTGCCAGCAGCCAAACAAAAGAGCAGTTCTTC. Its translation: CASSQTKEQFF.

The V and J genes are TRBV5-6 and TRBJ2-3, with 10 bases lining up with TRBD2. The CDR3 length is 18 residues. The germline V gene encodes CDR1 SGHDT and CDR2 YYEEEE. Trimming at V came to 4 bases and at J to 3 bases, leaving 14 bases not matched to a gene. In DNA form, the CDR3 reads TGTGCCAGCAGCATTGTTGGATTACTAGCGGGGTTTACAGATACGCAGTATTTT. Its translation: CASSIVGLLAGFTDTQYF.